Presented here are 9 T cell receptor beta chains from one specimen sequenced in a study of a mutant IDH1 vaccine in newly diagnosed glioma. Time point defined: week 23, last vaccination. Each dose delivered 300 ug of mutant IDH1 20-mer peptide subcutaneously with imiquimod. These TCRs' antigens remain unknown. Clones were sequenced by immunoSEQ multiplex PCR, and TCRdb holds only the in-frame ones, with some missing. There are roughly 60,000 clones in the sample; 80% occur only once, and more than 5.5% lies in the top ten. Sample: PBMCs, taken from a glioma patient whose treatment included an IDH1 peptide vaccine. These receptor sequences come from a man aged 40-50 years with glioma.

V and J are TRBV7-9 and TRBJ2-3, with D unclear. V lost 5 bases to trimming and J lost 6 bases, with 12 bases between them. The germline CDR1 and CDR2 sequences are SEHNR and FQNEAQ (reference sequence). This CDR3 comprises 13 residues. CDR3 sequence: CASSTPGLDTQYF. The CDR3 nucleotides are TGTGCCAGCAGCACCCCCGGGTTGGATACGCAGTATTTT.

This clone was recorded once. J is TRBJ1-6 and V is TRBV19, with D perhaps matching TRBD1 (6 bases). V was clipped by 7 bases and J by 3 bases, with 19 bases between them. The CDR3 totals 17 residues. CDR1 and CDR2 from the germline V gene are LNHDA and SQIVND (reference sequence). Here the CDR3 reads CASTPSGVGSYNSPLHF. CDR3 nucleotides: TGTGCCAGTACCCCCTCAGGGGTAGGCAGCTATAATTCACCCCTCCACTTT.

The V and J genes are TRBV30 and TRBJ2-2, with D unclear. Trimming took off 0 bases at V and 0 bases at J, with 11 bases between the two ends. CDR3 length equals 16 residues. Per germline, CDR1 GTSNPN and CDR2 SVGIG (reference sequence). The chain's CDR3 is CAWSVHRLTNTGELFF. The CDR3 bases are TGTGCCTGGAGTGTACACAGACTTACGAACACCGGGGAGCTGTTTTTT.

This clone was counted a few times. V gene TRBV2 combines with J gene TRBJ2-3; 8 bases line up with TRBD2. The germline V gene encodes CDR1 SNHLY and CDR2 FYNNEI. V shed 6 bases and J 7 bases; nucleotides not matched to a gene: 6. CDR3 length: 13 residues. The CDR3 DNA reads TGTGCCAGCAGAAGCGGGGGTATCAATACGCAGTATTTT. It specifies CASRSGGINTQYF.

This clone was seen just once. The V call is TRBV5-1, the J call TRBJ2-3; 14 bases line up with TRBD2. CDR1 and CDR2 (germline): SGHRS, YFSETQ. This CDR3 comprises 17 residues. Trimming took 4 bases from V and 5 from J; bases not matched to a gene: 9. The CDR3 nucleotides read TGCGCCAGCAGCCCTGGACTAGCGGGGGGCCCGGGAGATACGCAGTATTTT. As protein: CASSPGLAGGPGDTQYF.

This clone was observed a few times. The chain has TRBV7-9 and TRBJ2-3; D is perhaps TRBD2 (5 bases). Trimming took 8 bases from V and 0 from J, leaving 12 bases between them. Germline CDR1 is SEHNR and CDR2 is FQNEAQ (reference sequence). The CDR3 has 14 residues. The CDR3 DNA reads as TGTGCCAGCGGCCGAGAGGGTAGCACAGATACGCAGTATTTT. Protein sequence: CASGREGSTDTQYF.

The chain has TRBV30 and TRBJ2-5; 9 bases are a match to TRBD2. The CDR3 is 14 amino acids. Unmatched junction bases numbered 10, after V lost 6 bases and J lost 5 bases. From germline, CDR1 is GTSNPN and CDR2 SVGIG (reference sequence). The CDR3 spells CACQTASGEETQYF. DNA for the CDR3: TGTGCCTGTCAAACGGCTAGCGGGGAGGAGACCCAGTACTTC.

The chain uses TRBV5-1 and TRBJ1-4; 7 positions agree with TRBD1. V lost 4 bases to trimming and J lost 5 bases; unmatched junction nucleotides: 14. Germline V gene sequence: CDR1 SGHRS, CDR2 YFSETQ. There are 17 residues in the CDR3. The CDR3 nucleotides are TGCGCCAGCAGCACGAAACCGACAGGGCTGGGAAATGAAAAACTGTTTTTT. It codes for CASSTKPTGLGNEKLFF.

The chain employs TRBV5-8 and TRBJ2-3; D tentatively reads TRBD1 or TRBD2 (5 bases each). CDR3 length: 17 amino acids. Germline assignment: CDR1 SGHTS and CDR2 YDEGEE. Trimming cost V 2 bases and J 2 bases, with 18 bases left between them. For the CDR3, the DNA is TGTGCCAGCAGCTTAAGTCGGGACCGACGGTTCACAGATACGCAGTATTTT. Encoded protein: CASSLSRDRRFTDTQYF.